Listed below are T cell receptor beta chains from one sample, sequenced in a study of blood T cells in healthy people across ages. One entry per CDR3 protein results from TCRdb running MiXCR on the 5' RACE reads. The data show about a million distinct CDR3 sequences, around two fifths seen once. The sequencing input was blood. These receptor sequences come from a man aged 18 to 35 in good health. Both conserved end residues are part of each CDR3. A D gene is named only where the DNA matches it firmly. Where a row states a size, it is once, few, many or the class of an expanded clone; other rows omit it.

>TRBV12-3/TRBV12-4|few|TRBJ1-4|NA
CASSTSGSGEKLFF
TGTGCCAGCAGTACCTCAGGAAGTGGGGAAAAACTGTTTTTT
>TRBV6-5|NA|TRBJ1-2|NA
CASSYAGSKWGYGYTF
TGTGCCAGCAGTTACGCGGGCTCTAAGTGGGGCTATGGCTACACCTTC
>TRBV3-1|few|TRBJ2-7|TRBD2
CASSPSGGRIHEQYF
TGTGCCAGCAGCCCTAGCGGGGGGCGTATCCATGAGCAGTACTTC
>TRBV4-1|few|TRBJ2-1|TRBD2
CASSQGFTGTSRIYNEQFF
TGCGCCAGCAGCCAAGGGTTCACCGGGACTAGCCGTATCTACAATGAGCAGTTCTTC
>TRBV7-9|NA|TRBJ1-1|NA
CASSLEELRDTEAFF
TGTGCCAGCAGCTTAGAGGAGTTACGGGACACTGAAGCTTTCTTT
>TRBV20-1|NA|TRBJ1-1|TRBD1
CSASRSGGPNTEAFF
TGCAGTGCTAGTCGGTCAGGGGGACCGAACACTGAAGCTTTCTTT
>TRBV20-1|few|TRBJ1-2|TRBD1
CSARRRDRGREGYTF
TGCAGTGCTAGAAGAAGGGACAGGGGAAGAGAAGGCTACACCTTC
>TRBV6-6|few|TRBJ2-3|TRBD2
CASTRRGGGSTDTQYF
TGTGCCAGCACTCGGCGCGGGGGGGGTAGCACAGATACGCAGTATTTT
>TRBV7-2|NA|TRBJ1-1|NA
CASSPVGPELNTEAFF
TGTGCCAGCAGCCCCGTGGGACCGGAATTGAACACTGAAGCTTTCTTT
>TRBV27|NA|TRBJ2-1|NA
CASSSAQHNPINYNEQFF
TGTGCCAGCAGTTCCGCCCAACATAATCCGATCAACTACAATGAGCAGTTCTTC
>TRBV20-1|NA|TRBJ2-4|TRBD1
CSARGTGSHEQYF
TGCAGTGCTAGAGGGACAGGCTCTCATGAGCAGTACTTC
>TRBV10-3|NA|TRBJ1-2|NA
CAISESPGAWGSNYGYTF
TGTGCCATCAGTGAGTCCCCTGGGGCGTGGGGCTCTAACTATGGCTACACCTTC
>TRBV7-9|NA|TRBJ1-3|NA
CASSALRSSGNTIYF
TGTGCCAGCAGCGCCCTAAGGAGCTCTGGAAACACCATATATTTT
>TRBV14|NA|TRBJ1-2|NA
CASSPPLAGSGYTF
TGTGCCAGCAGCCCCCCTTTAGCAGGGAGCGGCTACACCTTC
>TRBV20-1|NA|TRBJ2-5|NA
CSAARVGRFNNEQYF
TGCAGCGCTGCCCGAGTCGGCCGGTTTAACAATGAGCAGTACTTC
>TRBV4-3|few|TRBJ2-1|TRBD1
CASSQGTGGYNEQFF
TGTGCCAGCAGCCAGGGGACAGGGGGTTACAATGAGCAGTTCTTC
>TRBV6-2/TRBV6-3|NA|TRBJ2-1|NA
CASSTGGSRREQFF
TGTGCCAGCAGTACTGGAGGTAGCCGTCGGGAGCAGTTCTTC
>TRBV7-2|few|TRBJ1-6|NA
CASSLATSSYNSPLHF
TGTGCCAGCAGCTTAGCCACGAGCTCCTATAATTCACCCCTCCACTTT
>TRBV20-1|NA|TRBJ1-1|NA
CSARQALNTEAFF
TGCAGTGCTCGACAGGCCCTGAACACTGAAGCTTTCTTT
>TRBV28|few|TRBJ1-2|TRBD1
CATKQGGKYGYTF
TGTGCCACCAAACAGGGGGGGAAGTATGGCTACACCTTC
>TRBV12-3/TRBV12-4|few|TRBJ2-1|NA
CASSFDYWGQGSSYNEQFF
TGTGCCAGCAGTTTTGATTATTGGGGTCAGGGGAGCTCCTACAATGAGCAGTTCTTC
>TRBV10-3|many|TRBJ2-3|NA
CAISESTITDTQYF
TGTGCCATCAGTGAGTCGACTATCACAGATACGCAGTATTTT
>TRBV29-1|NA|TRBJ1-1|NA
CSVAVGNTEAFF
TGCAGCGTTGCGGTCGGGAACACTGAAGCTTTCTTT
>TRBV6-6|few|TRBJ2-1|TRBD2
CASRVSGGASGEQFF
TGTGCCAGCAGAGTAAGCGGGGGGGCTTCGGGTGAGCAGTTCTTC
>TRBV5-1|NA|TRBJ1-6|TRBD1
CASSSDRVSPLHF
TGCGCCAGCAGCTCGGACAGGGTCTCACCCCTCCACTTT
>TRBV10-3|NA|TRBJ1-3|NA
CAISESTVSGNTIYF
TGTGCCATCAGTGAGTCGACAGTCTCTGGAAACACCATATATTTT
>TRBV25-1|few|TRBJ2-3|NA
CASSDPEAGINSDTQYF
TGTGCCAGCAGTGACCCTGAGGCAGGGATCAATTCAGATACGCAGTATTTT
>TRBV9|NA|TRBJ1-5|NA
CASSAGAEYQPQHF
TGTGCCAGCAGCGCAGGGGCAGAATATCAGCCCCAGCATTTT
>TRBV7-9|NA|TRBJ1-1|NA
CASSSTDTNTEAFF
TGTGCCAGCAGTTCCACTGACACGAACACTGAAGCTTTCTTT
>TRBV5-1|few|TRBJ1-2|NA
CASSESYNGYTF
TGCGCCAGCAGCGAGAGCTACAATGGCTACACCTTC
>TRBV6-2/TRBV6-3|few|TRBJ2-1|NA
CASSGEQYNEQFF
TGTGCCAGCAGCGGCGAACAATACAATGAGCAGTTCTTC
>TRBV28|few|TRBJ2-5|NA
CASNSSPDSLWGKTQYF
TGTGCCAGCAATTCGAGCCCGGACAGTCTATGGGGGAAGACCCAGTACTTC
>TRBV6-1|NA|TRBJ1-5|NA
CASSEALDGDQPQHF
TGTGCCAGCAGTGAAGCGCTGGACGGTGATCAGCCCCAGCATTTT
>TRBV3-1|NA|TRBJ1-3|NA
CASHSGNTIYF
TGTGCCAGCCACTCTGGAAACACCATATATTTT
>TRBV4-2|NA|TRBJ2-5|NA
CASSQGQKETQYF
TGTGCCAGCAGCCAAGGACAGAAAGAGACCCAGTACTTC
>TRBV20-1|NA|TRBJ1-1|NA
CSAPLLALNTEAFF
TGCAGTGCCCCGTTGTTGGCCCTTAACACTGAAGCTTTCTTT
>TRBV28|NA|TRBJ2-7|NA
CASSSSDRRTYEQYF
TGTGCCAGCAGTTCCAGTGACAGGCGAACCTACGAGCAGTACTTC
>TRBV11-1|few|TRBJ1-6|TRBD1
CASSHSRDRYSPLHF
TGTGCCAGCAGTCATAGCCGGGACAGATATTCACCCCTCCACTTT
>TRBV5-1|NA|TRBJ2-7|NA
CASSVERRSNEQYF
TGCGCCAGCAGCGTGGAACGGAGGTCCAATGAGCAGTACTTC
>TRBV14|NA|TRBJ2-3|NA
CASSQMGARDTQYF
TGTGCCAGCAGCCAAATGGGGGCCCGGGATACGCAGTATTTT
>TRBV12-3/TRBV12-4|NA|TRBJ1-3|NA
CASSSLAGTGNTIYF
TGTGCCAGCAGTTCCCTTGCAGGGACTGGAAACACCATATATTTT
>TRBV2|few|TRBJ2-2|TRBD2
CASSIQRTSGGERTGELFF
TGTGCCAGCAGCATCCAAAGGACTAGCGGGGGGGAACGCACCGGGGAGCTGTTTTTT
>TRBV30|NA|TRBJ1-5|NA
CAWSVMAPNQPQHF
TGTGCCTGGAGTGTTATGGCACCTAATCAGCCCCAGCATTTT
>TRBV12-3/TRBV12-4|few|TRBJ1-2|NA
CASSPEGLTYGYTF
TGTGCCAGCAGCCCCGAGGGCTTGACTTATGGCTACACCTTC
>TRBV29-1|NA|TRBJ2-3|TRBD1
CSVRTGDLDTQYF
TGCAGCGTAAGGACAGGGGATCTAGATACGCAGTATTTT
>TRBV9|NA|TRBJ1-2|TRBD1
CASSVEGAANYGYTF
TGTGCCAGCAGCGTAGAGGGGGCGGCTAACTATGGCTACACCTTC
>TRBV29-1|few|TRBJ2-2|NA
CSVEDPLRTGELFF
TGCAGCGTTGAAGATCCCTTAAGAACCGGGGAGCTGTTTTTT
>TRBV7-9|NA|TRBJ2-1|NA
CASSSDQGLQFF
TGTGCCAGCAGCTCGGATCAAGGGTTGCAGTTCTTC
>TRBV6-2/TRBV6-3|NA|TRBJ2-5|NA
CASSYTFGGPKETQYF
TGTGCCAGCAGTTACACGTTTGGGGGGCCCAAGGAGACCCAGTACTTC
>TRBV20-1|NA|TRBJ1-1|NA
CSARVPGSAEAFF
TGCAGTGCTAGAGTGCCGGGGAGCGCTGAAGCTTTCTTT
>TRBV4-1|many|TRBJ1-6|NA
CASSTIRGRGQTPNSPLHF
TGCGCCAGCAGCACTATAAGAGGCCGGGGACAAACGCCAAATTCACCCCTCCACTTT
>TRBV7-2|few|TRBJ1-4|NA
CASSLMAGNEKLFF
TGTGCCAGCAGCTTAATGGCAGGGAATGAAAAACTGTTTTTT
>TRBV4-3|few|TRBJ1-4|NA
CASSQDLISGDRYEKLFF
TGCGCCAGCAGCCAAGATCTAATATCCGGAGATCGATATGAAAAACTGTTTTTT
>TRBV20-1|few|TRBJ1-6|NA
CSAARDVYANSPLHF
TGCAGTGCCGCCAGGGACGTCTATGCGAATTCACCCCTCCACTTT
>TRBV21-1|NA|TRBJ1-2|NA
CASSKGTDGYTF
TGTGCCAGCAGCAAAGGGACAGACGGCTACACCTTC
>TRBV6-6|few|TRBJ2-5|NA
CATSGAQETQYF
TGTGCCACCTCAGGGGCTCAAGAGACCCAGTACTTC
>TRBV20-1|few|TRBJ1-1|NA
CSARKGWTEAFF
TGCAGTGCTAGAAAGGGGTGGACTGAAGCTTTCTTT
>TRBV7-9|NA|TRBJ2-1|TRBD1
CASSPGQGTEQFF
TGTGCCAGCAGCCCCGGACAGGGCACTGAGCAGTTCTTC
>TRBV9|NA|TRBJ1-2|NA
CASSGERKSYGYTF
TGTGCCAGCAGCGGAGAAAGGAAAAGCTATGGCTACACCTTC
>TRBV6-5|NA|TRBJ2-3|TRBD1
CASSDESGQGDRYF
TGTGCCAGCAGTGACGAGTCGGGACAGGGGGATCGGTATTTT